This paragraph covers one TCR beta chain sequence. Germline V gene sequence: CDR1 PRHDT, CDR2 FYEKMQ (reference sequence). Trimming cost V 6 bases and J 2 bases; bases outside gene matches: 4. CDR3 length: 14 residues. This specimen comes from a study of blood T cell repertoires in COVID-19. Study overall: Whether acute or convalescent, the COVID-19 samples came from the United States, Italy and Spain.

The Seattle patients joined while their infection was active and were tracked longitudinally afterward. The method was immunoSEQ multiplex PCR; TCRdb's version includes in-frame clones alone and lacks a portion of them. The data contain some 70,000 clones, around 90% of them singletons. What was sequenced was peripheral blood. This clonotype was sampled from a man aged 35 to 55 with COVID-19, enrolled during active disease. This chain joins TRBV13 and TRBJ1-3; TRBD1 agrees at 7 bases. This CDR3 reads CASSRTGAGNTIYF. The DNA for the CDR3 is TGTGCCAGCAGTCGCACAGGGGCTGGAAACACCATATATTTT.